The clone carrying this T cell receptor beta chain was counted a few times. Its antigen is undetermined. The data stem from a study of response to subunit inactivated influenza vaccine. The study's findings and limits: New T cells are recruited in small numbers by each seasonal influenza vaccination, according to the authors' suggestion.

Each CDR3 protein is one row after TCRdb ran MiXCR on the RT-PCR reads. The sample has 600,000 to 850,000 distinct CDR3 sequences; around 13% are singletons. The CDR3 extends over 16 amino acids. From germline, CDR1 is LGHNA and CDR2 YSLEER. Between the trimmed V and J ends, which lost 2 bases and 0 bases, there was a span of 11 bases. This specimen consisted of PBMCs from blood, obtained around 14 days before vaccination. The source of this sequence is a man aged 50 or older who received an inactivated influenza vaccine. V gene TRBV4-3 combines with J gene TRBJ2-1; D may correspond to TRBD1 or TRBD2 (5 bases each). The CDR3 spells CASSQFEGTSYNEQFF. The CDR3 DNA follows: TGCGCCAGCAGCCAATTTGAGGGGACCTCCTACAATGAGCAGTTCTTC.